The clone carrying this T cell receptor (beta chain) has a single count. Antigen specificity is unknown. Sequenced by immunoSEQ multiplex PCR; TCRdb stores in-frame clones only, minus some. This sample has about 130,000 clones, with 89% found just once. This sample was taken from a study of cytomegalovirus exposure and HLA in healthy donors. Study-wide results and limits: Investigators reported 150 to 200 TCR beta chains as tied to cytomegalovirus.

Germline CDR1 is LNHDA and CDR2 is SQIVND (reference sequence). The CDR3 is made up of 16 amino acids. Trimming took 4 bases from V and 5 from J, leaving 18 bases between them. This rearrangement joins TRBV19 to TRBJ1-5; TRBD1 is a possible D gene (6 bases). The sample comprised PBMCs. The sequence derives from a woman younger than 35 in good health and CMV-seronegative. The CDR3 protein is CASSSEGTFRDQPQHF. DNA of the CDR3: TGTGCCAGTAGTAGTGAGGGGACATTCCGAGATCAGCCCCAGCATTTT.